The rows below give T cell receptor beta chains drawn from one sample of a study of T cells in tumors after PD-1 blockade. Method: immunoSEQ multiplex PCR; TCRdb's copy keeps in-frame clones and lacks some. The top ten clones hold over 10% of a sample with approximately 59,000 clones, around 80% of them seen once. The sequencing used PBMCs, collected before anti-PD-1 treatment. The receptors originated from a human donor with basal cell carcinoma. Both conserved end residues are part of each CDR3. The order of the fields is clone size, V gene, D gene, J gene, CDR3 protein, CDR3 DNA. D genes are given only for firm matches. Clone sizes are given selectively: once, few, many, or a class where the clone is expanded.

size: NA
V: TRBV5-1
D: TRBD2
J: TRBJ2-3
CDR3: CASSAWTSGGAKYF
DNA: TGCGCCAGCAGCGCTTGGACTAGCGGGGGGGCCAAGTATTTT

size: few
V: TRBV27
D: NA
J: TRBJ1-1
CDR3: CASSIRAPENTEAFF
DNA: TGTGCCAGCAGCATAAGGGCACCTGAGAACACTGAAGCTTTCTTT

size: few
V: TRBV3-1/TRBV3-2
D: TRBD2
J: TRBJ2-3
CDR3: CASSLLAGGQFGSDTQYF
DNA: TGTGCCAGCAGCCTTCTAGCGGGGGGGCAGTTTGGGTCAGATACGCAGTATTTT

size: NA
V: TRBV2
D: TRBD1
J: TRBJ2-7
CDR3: CASRALTGLSYEQYF
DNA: TGTGCCAGCAGAGCCCTGACAGGGCTCTCCTACGAGCAGTACTTC

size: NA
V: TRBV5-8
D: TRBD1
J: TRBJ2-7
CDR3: CASRPPGQGIYEQYF
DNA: TGTGCCAGCAGGCCCCCGGGACAGGGAATTTACGAGCAGTACTTC

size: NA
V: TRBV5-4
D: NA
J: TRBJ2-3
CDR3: CASTPGGVEKSDTQYF
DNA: TGTGCCAGCACCCCCGGAGGGGTGGAAAAATCGGATACGCAGTATTTT

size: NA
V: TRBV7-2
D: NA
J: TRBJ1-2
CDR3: CASSLASAVWAFGYTF
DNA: TGTGCCAGCAGCTTAGCGTCGGCAGTCTGGGCTTTTGGCTACACCTTC

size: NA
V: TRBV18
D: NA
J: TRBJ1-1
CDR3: CASSPPGYESTEAFF
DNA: TGTGCCAGCTCACCACCGGGGTACGAGAGCACTGAAGCTTTCTTT

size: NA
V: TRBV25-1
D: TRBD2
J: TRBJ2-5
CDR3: CASIPAGGRETQYF
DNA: TGTGCCAGCATCCCGGCGGGGGGGCGGGAGACCCAGTACTTC

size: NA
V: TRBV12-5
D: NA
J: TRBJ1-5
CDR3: CASGFGTLSNQPQHF
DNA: TGTGCTAGTGGTTTTGGGACCTTAAGCAATCAGCCCCAGCATTTT

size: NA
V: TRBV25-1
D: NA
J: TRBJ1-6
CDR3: CASSEFPVEGYNSPLHF
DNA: TGTGCCAGCAGTGAGTTCCCCGTTGAAGGTTATAATTCACCCCTCCACTTT

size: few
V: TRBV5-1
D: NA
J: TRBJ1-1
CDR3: CASSLGAKNTEAFF
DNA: TGCGCCAGCAGCTTGGGCGCAAAGAACACTGAAGCTTTCTTT

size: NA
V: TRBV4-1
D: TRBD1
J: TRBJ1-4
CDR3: CASSQGPAGGVGEKLFF
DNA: TGCGCCAGCAGCCAAGGACCCGCAGGGGGCGTTGGTGAAAAACTGTTTTTT

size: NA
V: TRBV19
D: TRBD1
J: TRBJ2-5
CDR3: CASSPWDRGGQETQYF
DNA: TGTGCCAGTAGTCCCTGGGACAGGGGGGGACAAGAGACCCAGTACTTC

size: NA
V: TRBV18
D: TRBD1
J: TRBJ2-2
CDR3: CASSPRGTGNLANTGELFF
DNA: TGTGCCAGCTCACCAAGGGGGACAGGGAACCTAGCGAACACCGGGGAGCTGTTTTTT

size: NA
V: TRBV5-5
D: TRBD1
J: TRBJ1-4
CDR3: CASSKGTGGEKLFF
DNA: TGTGCCAGCAGCAAGGGAACAGGGGGGGAAAAACTGTTTTTT

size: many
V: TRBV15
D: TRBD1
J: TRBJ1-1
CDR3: CATSDRDRPVLVAFF
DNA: TGTGCCACCAGCGACCGGGACAGGCCTGTACTAGTTGCTTTCTTT

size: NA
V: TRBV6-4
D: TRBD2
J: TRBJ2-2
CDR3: CASSRGGDTGELFF
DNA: TGTGCCAGCAGTCGCGGGGGGGACACCGGGGAGCTGTTTTTT

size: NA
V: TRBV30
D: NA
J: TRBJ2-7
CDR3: CAWSIVSNYEQYF
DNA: TGTGCCTGGAGTATAGTCAGTAACTACGAGCAGTACTTC

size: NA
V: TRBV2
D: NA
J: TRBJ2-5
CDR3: CASSVTALGTQYF
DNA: TGTGCCAGCAGTGTGACAGCTCTGGGGACCCAGTACTTC

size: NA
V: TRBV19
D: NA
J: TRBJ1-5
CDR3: CASSPTGSNQPQHF
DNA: TGTGCCAGTAGTCCCACGGGAAGCAATCAGCCCCAGCATTTT

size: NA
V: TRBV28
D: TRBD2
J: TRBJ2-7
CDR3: CASSLGRGGRFHEQYF
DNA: TGTGCCAGCAGTTTAGGGCGGGGGGGGAGGTTCCACGAGCAGTACTTC

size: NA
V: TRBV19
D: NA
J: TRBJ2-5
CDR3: CASSIGRGRGETQYF
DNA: TGTGCCAGTAGTATAGGGAGGGGTAGGGGTGAGACCCAGTACTTC